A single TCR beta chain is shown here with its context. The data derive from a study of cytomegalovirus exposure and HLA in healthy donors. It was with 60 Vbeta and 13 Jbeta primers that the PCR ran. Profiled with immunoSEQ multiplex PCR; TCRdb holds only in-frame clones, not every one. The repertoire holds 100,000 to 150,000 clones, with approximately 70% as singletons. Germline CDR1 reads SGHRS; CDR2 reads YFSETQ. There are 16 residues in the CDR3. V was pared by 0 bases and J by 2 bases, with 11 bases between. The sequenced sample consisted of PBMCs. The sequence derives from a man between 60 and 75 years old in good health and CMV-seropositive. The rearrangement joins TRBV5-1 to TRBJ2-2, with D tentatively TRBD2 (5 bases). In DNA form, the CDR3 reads TGCGCCAGCAGCTTGGACGGGGATCCCAACACCGGGGAGCTGTTTTTT. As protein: CASSLDGDPNTGELFF.